This TCR beta chain was identified in a study of response to subunit inactivated influenza vaccine. Broader study findings: That few new T cells are recruited by each seasonal influenza vaccination was the authors' suggestion.

V was shortened by 4 bases and J by 3 bases, with 9 bases between the two germline ends. This CDR3 is 14 amino acids long. Germline lookup yields CDR1 LGHNA and CDR2 YSLEER. One entry per CDR3 protein, called by TCRdb with MiXCR from the RT-PCR reads. Of approximately 500,000 distinct CDR3 sequences in the sample, over 10% were seen once. Notes on this clonotype: The antigen is unknown.

The chain recombines TRBV4-3 with TRBJ1-4; D might be TRBD1 (6 bases). This TCR came from a middle-aged man who received an inactivated influenza vaccine. The sequences come from PBMCs from blood, collected more than 35 days after vaccination. The CDR3 loop is CASSLDRPNEKLFF. The CDR3 bases are TGCGCCAGCAGCCTGGACAGACCTAATGAAAAACTGTTTTTT.